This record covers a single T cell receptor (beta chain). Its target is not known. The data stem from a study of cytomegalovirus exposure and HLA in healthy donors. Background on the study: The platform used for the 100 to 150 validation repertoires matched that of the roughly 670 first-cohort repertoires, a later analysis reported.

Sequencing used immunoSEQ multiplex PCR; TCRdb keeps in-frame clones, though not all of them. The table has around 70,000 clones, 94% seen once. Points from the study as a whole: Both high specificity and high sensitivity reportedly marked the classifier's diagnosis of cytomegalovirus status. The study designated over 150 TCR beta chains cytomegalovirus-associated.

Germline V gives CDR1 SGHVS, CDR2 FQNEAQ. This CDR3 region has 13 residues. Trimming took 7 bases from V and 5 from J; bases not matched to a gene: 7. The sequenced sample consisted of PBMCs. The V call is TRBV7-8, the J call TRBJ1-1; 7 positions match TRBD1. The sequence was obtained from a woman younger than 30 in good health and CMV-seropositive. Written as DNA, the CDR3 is TGTGCCAGCACAAGGACAGGAAGAACTGAAGCTTTCTTT. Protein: CASTRTGRTEAFF.